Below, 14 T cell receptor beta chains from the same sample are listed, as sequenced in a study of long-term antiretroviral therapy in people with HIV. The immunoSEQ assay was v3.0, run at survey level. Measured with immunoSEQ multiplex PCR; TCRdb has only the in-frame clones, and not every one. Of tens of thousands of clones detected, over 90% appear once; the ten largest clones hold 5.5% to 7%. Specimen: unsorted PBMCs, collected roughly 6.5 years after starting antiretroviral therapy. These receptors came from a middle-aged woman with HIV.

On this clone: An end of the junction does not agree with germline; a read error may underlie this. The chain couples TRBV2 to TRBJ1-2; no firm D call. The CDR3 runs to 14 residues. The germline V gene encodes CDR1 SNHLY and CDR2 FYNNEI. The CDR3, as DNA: TGTGCCGGCAGCCCTCAAACTCCTAACTATGGCTACACCTTC. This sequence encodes CAGSPQTPNYGYTF.

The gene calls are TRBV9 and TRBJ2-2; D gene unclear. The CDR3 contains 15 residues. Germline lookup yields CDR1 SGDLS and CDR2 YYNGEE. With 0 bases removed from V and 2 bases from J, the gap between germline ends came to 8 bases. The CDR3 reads CASSVDGINTGELFF. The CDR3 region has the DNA TGTGCCAGCAGCGTAGATGGTATAAACACCGGGGAGCTGTTTTTT.

The CDR3 loop is CASSVGHFSGANVLTF. The CDR3 DNA sequence: TGTGCCAGCAGCGTGGGACATTTCTCTGGGGCCAACGTCCTGACTTTC. This chain uses TRBV5-6 with TRBJ2-6; maybe TRBD1 (6 bases). This CDR3 comprises 16 residues. V was clipped by 4 bases and J by 0 bases, with 11 bases between them. Looked up from germline, CDR1 is SGHDT and CDR2 is YYEEEE.

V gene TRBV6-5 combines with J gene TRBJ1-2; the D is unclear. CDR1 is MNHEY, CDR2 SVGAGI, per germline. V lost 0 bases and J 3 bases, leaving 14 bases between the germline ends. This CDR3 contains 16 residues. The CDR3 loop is CASSYSIRVWDYGYTF. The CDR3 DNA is TGTGCCAGCAGTTACTCGATCCGGGTTTGGGACTATGGCTACACCTTC.

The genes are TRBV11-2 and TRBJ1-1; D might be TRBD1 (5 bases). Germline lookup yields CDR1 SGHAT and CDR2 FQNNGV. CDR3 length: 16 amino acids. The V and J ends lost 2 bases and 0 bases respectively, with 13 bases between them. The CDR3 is CASSLSFGGMNTEAFF. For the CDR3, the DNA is TGTGCCAGCAGCTTATCTTTCGGGGGAATGAACACTGAAGCTTTCTTT.

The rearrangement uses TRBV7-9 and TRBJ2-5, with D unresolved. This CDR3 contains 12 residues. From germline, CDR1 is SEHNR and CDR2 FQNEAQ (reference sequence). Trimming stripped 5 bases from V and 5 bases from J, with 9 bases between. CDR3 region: CASSLVRETQYF. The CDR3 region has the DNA TGTGCCAGCAGCCTAGTCCGGGAGACCCAGTACTTC.

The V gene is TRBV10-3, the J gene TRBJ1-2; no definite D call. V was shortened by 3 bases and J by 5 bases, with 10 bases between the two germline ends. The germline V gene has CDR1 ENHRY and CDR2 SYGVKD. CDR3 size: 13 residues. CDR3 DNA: TGTGCCATCAGTGACGGAACACCGTATGGCTACACCTTC. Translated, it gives CAISDGTPYGYTF.

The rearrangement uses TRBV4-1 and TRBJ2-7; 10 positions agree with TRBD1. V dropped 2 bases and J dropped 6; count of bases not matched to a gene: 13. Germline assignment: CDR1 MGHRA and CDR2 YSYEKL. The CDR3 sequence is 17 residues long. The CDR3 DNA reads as TGCGCCAGCAGCCAAAAAGGCACGGGACAGGGGTATTCCGAGCAGTACTTC. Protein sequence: CASSQKGTGQGYSEQYF.

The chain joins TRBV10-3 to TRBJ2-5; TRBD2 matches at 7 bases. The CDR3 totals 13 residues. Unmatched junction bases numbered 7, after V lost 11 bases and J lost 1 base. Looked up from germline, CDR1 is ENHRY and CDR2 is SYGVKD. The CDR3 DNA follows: TGTGCCTCTACGGGGGGAGTCCAAGAGACCCAGTACTTC. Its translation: CASTGGVQETQYF.

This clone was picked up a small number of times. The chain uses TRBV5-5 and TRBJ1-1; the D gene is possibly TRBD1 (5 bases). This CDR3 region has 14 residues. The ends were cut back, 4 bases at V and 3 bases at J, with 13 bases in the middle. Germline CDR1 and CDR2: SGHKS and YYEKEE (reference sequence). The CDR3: CASSLGGSDTEAFF. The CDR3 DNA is TGTGCCAGCAGCCTGGGGGGTTCGGACACTGAAGCTTTCTTT.

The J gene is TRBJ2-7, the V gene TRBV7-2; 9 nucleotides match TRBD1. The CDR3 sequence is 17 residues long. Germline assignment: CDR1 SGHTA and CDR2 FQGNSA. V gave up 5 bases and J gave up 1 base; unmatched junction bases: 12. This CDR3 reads CASSPRGGQGSSYEQYF. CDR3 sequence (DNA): TGTGCCAGCAGCCCGCGAGGAGGACAGGGGTCATCCTACGAGCAGTACTTC.

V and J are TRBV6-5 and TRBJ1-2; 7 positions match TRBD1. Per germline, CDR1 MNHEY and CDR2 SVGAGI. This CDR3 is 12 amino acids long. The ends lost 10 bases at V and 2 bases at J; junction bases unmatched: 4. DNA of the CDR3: TGTGCCACCGGGGACAGCAACTATGGCTACACCTTC. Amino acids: CATGDSNYGYTF.

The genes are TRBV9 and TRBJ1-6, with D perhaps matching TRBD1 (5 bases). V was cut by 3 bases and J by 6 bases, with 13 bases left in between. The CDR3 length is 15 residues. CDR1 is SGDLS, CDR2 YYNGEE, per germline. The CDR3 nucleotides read TGTGCCAGCAGCGCATCCGGGACCATTAATTCACCCCTCCACTTT. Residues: CASSASGTINSPLHF.

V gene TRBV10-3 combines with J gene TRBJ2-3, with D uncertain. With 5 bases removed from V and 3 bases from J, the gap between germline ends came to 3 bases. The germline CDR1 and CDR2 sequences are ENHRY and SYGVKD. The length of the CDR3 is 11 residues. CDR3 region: CAISSTDTQYF. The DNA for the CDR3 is TGTGCCATCAGTAGTACAGATACGCAGTATTTT.